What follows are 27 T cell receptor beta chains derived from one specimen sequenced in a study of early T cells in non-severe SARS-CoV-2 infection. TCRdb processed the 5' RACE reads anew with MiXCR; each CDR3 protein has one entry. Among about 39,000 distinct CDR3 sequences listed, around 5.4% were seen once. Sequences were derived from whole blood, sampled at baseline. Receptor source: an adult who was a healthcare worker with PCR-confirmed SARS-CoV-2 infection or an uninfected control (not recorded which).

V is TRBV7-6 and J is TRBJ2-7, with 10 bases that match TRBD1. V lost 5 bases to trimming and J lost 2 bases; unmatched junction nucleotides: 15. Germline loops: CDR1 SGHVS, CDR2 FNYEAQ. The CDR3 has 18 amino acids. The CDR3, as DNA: TGTGCCAGCAGCCGCCACCCTCCATCTGGGACAGGGGCCTACGAGCAGTACTTC. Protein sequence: CASSRHPPSGTGAYEQYF.

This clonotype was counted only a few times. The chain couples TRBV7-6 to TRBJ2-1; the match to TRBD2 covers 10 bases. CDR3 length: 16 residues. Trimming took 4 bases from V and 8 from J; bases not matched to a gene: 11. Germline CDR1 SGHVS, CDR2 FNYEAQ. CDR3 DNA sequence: TGTGCCAGCAGCTCTAGAAGGGGCCTAGCGGGGGATGAGCAGTTCTTC. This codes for CASSSRRGLAGDEQFF.

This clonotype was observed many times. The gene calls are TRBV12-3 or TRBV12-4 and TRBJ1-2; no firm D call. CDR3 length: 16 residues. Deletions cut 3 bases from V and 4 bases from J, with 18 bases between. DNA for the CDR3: TGTGCCAGCAGTTTTATAGGCAGCAAGGTTCCCTATGGCTACACCTTC. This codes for CASSFIGSKVPYGYTF.

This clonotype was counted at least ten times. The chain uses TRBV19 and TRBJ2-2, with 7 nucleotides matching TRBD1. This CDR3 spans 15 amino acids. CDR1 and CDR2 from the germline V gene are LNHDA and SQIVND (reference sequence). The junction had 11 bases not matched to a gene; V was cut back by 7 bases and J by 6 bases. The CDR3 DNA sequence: TGTGCCAGTAACTTCGTAGACAGGGTGTCCGGGGAGCTGTTTTTT. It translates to CASNFVDRVSGELFF.

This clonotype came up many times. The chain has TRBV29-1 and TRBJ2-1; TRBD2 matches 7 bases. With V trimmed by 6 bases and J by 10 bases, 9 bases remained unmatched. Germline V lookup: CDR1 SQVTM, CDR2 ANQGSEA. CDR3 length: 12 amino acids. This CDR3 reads CSVNPGLGEQFF. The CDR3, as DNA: TGCAGCGTCAATCCTGGACTAGGAGAGCAGTTCTTC.

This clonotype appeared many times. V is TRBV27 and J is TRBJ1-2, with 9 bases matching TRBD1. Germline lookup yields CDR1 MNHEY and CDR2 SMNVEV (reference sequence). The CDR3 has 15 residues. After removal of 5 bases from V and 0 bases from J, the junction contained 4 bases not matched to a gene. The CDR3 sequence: CASSQGTGSNYGYTF. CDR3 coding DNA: TGTGCCAGCAGTCAAGGGACAGGGTCTAACTATGGCTACACCTTC.

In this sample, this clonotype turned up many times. The CDR3 loop reads CASSPGQGANEQYF. In DNA form, the CDR3 reads TGTGCCAGCTCACCAGGGCAGGGTGCTAACGAGCAGTACTTC. The chain combines TRBV18 with TRBJ2-7; perhaps TRBD1 as D (5 bases). This CDR3 region has 14 residues. Trimming took off 2 bases at V and 5 bases at J, with 13 bases between the two ends. CDR1 is KGHSH, CDR2 LQKENI, per germline.

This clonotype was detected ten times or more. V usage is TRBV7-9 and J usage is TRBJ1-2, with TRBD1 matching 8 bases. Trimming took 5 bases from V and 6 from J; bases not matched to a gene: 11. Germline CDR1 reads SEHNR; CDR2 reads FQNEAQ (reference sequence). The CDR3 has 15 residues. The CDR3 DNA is TGTGCCAGCAGCCAACTTCAGGGGGCACGTGATGGCTACACCTTC. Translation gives CASSQLQGARDGYTF. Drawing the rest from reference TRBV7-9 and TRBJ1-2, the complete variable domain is DTGVSQNPRHKITKRGQNVTFRCDPISEHNRLYWYRQTLGQGPEFLTYFQNEAQLEKSRLLSDRFSAERPKGSFSTLEIQRTEQGDSAMYLCASSQLQGARDGYTFGSGTRLTVV.

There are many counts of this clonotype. CDR3 protein: CASCSAGYNEQFF. The CDR3 DNA sequence: TGCGCCAGCTGCTCTGCAGGTTACAATGAGCAGTTCTTC. The chain is built from TRBV5-1 and TRBJ2-1; no firm D call. CDR1 SGHRS and CDR2 YFSETQ come from the germline V gene. Trimming left V 7 bases short and J 4 bases short, with 12 bases between. The CDR3 is 13 amino acids.

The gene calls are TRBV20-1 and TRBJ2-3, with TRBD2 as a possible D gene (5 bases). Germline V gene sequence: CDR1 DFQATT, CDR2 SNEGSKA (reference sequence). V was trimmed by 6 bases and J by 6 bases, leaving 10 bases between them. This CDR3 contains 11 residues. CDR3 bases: TGCAGTGCCAGAACGGGGGATACGCAGTATTTT. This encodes CSARTGDTQYF.

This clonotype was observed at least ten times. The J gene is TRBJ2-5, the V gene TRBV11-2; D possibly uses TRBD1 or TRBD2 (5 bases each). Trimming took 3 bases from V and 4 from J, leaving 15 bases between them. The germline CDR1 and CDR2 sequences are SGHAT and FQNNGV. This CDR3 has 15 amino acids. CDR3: CASSFPGARVETQYF. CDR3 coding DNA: TGTGCCAGCAGCTTCCCCGGGGCGCGGGTAGAGACCCAGTACTTC.

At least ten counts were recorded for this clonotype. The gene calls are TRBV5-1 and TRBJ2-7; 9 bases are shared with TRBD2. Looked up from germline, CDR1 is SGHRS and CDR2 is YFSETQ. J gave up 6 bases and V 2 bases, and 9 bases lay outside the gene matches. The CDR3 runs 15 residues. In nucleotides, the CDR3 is TGCGCCAGCAGCTTTTCTAGCGGGACCGGTAGCGAGCAGTACTTC. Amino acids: CASSFSSGTGSEQYF.

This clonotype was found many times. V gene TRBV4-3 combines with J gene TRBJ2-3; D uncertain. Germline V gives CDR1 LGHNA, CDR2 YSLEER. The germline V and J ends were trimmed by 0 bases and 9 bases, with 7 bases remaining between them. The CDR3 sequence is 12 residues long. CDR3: CASSQDLGTQYF. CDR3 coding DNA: TGCGCCAGCAGCCAAGATCTTGGAACGCAGTATTTT.

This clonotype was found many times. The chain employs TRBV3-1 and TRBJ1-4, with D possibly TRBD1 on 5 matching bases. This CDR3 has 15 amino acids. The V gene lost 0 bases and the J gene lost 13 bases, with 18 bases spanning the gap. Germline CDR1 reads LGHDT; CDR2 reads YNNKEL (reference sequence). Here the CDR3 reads CASSQDLQGAKGLFF. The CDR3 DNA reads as TGTGCCAGCAGCCAAGATCTTCAGGGTGCGAAAGGACTGTTTTTT.

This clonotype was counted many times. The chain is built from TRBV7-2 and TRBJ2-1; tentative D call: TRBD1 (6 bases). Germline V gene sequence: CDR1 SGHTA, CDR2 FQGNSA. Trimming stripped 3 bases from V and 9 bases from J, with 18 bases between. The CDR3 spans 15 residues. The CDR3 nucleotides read TGTGCCAGCAGCTTCGACGCCGCAGGGGAAGGTGAGCAGTTCTTC. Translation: CASSFDAAGEGEQFF.

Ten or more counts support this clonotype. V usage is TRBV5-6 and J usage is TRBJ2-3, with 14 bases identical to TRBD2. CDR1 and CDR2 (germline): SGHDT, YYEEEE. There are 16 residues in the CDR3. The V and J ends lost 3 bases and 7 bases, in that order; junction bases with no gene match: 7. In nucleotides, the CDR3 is TGTGCCAGCAGCTGGGGACTAGCGGGAGATGTGTATACGCAGTATTTT. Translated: CASSWGLAGDVYTQYF.

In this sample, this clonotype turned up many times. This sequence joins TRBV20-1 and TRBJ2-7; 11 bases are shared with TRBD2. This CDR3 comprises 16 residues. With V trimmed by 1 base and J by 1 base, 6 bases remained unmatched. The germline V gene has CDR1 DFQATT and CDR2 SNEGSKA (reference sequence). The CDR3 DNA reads TGCAGTGCTAGAGTACTAGCGGGAGCTTCGTCCTACGAGCAGTACTTC. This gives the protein CSARVLAGASSYEQYF.

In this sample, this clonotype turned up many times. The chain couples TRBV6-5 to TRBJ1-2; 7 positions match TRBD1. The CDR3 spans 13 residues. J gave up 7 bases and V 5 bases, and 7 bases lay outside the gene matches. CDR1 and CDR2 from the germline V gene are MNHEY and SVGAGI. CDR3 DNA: TGTGCCAGCAGTGCGCAGGGGGTCCGTGGCTACACCTTC. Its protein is CASSAQGVRGYTF.

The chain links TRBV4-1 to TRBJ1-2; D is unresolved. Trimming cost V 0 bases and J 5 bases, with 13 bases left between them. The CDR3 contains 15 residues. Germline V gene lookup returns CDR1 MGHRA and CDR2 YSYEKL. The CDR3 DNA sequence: TGCGCCAGCAGCCAAGATCCCGGAGGGCCTTATGGCTACACCTTC. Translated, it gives CASSQDPGGPYGYTF.

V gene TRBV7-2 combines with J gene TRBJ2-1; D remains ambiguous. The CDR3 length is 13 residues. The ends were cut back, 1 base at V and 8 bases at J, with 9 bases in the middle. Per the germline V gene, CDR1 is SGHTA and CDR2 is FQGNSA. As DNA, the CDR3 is TGTGCCAGCAGCTTAGTGTCTTGGGATGAGCAGTTCTTC. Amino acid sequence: CASSLVSWDEQFF. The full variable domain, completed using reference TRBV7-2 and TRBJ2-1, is GAGVSQSPSNKVTEKGKDVELRCDPISGHTALYWYRQSLGQGLEFLIYFQGNSAPDKSGLPSDRFSAERTGGSVSTLTIQRTQQEDSAVYLCASSLVSWDEQFFGPGTRLTVL.

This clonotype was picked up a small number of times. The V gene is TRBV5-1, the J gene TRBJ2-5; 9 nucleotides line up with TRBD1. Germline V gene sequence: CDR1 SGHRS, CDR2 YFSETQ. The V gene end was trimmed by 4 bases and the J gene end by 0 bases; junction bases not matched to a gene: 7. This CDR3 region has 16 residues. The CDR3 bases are TGCGCCAGCAGCCTGTCGGGACAGGGAAACCAAGAGACCCAGTACTTC. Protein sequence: CASSLSGQGNQETQYF.

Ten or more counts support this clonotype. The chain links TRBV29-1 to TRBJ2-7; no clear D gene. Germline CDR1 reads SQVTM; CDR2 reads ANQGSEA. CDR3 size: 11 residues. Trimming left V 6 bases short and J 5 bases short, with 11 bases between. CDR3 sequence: CSVRRGDEQYF. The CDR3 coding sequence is TGCAGCGTGCGGCGAGGAGACGAGCAGTACTTC.

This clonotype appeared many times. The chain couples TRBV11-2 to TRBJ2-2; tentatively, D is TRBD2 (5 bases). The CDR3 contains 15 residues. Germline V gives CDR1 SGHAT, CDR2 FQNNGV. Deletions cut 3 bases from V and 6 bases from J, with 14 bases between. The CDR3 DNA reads TGTGCCAGCAGCTTTTTCACCTTGCGGGCCGGGGAGCTGTTTTTT. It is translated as CASSFFTLRAGELFF.

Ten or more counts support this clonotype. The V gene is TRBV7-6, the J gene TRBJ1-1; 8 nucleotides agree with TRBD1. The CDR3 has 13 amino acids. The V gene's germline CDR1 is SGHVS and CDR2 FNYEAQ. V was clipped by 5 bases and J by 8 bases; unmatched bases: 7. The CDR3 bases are TGTGCCAGCAGCCGGGACAGGCCCGGAGAAGCTTTCTTT. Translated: CASSRDRPGEAFF.

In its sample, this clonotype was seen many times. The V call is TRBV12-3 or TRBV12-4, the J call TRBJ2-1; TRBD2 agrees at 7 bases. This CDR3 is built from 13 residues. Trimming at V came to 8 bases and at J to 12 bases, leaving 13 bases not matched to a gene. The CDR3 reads CASDLAEAGGQFF. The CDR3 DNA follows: TGTGCCAGCGATCTAGCGGAGGCCGGGGGGCAGTTCTTC.

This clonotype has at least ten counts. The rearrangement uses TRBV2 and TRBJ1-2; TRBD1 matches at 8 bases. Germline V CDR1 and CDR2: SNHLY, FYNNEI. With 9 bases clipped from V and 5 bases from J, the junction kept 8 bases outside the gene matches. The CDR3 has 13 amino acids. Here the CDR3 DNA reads TGTGCCAGTCGGACAGGGCGTAGTTATGGCTACACCTTC. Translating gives CASRTGRSYGYTF.

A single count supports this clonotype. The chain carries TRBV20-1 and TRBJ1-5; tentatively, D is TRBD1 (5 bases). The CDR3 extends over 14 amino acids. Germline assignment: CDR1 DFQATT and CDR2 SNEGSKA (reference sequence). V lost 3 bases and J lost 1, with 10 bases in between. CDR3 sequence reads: CSARGTLSNQPQHF. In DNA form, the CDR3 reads TGCAGTGCTAGGGGGACCCTAAGCAATCAGCCCCAGCATTTT.